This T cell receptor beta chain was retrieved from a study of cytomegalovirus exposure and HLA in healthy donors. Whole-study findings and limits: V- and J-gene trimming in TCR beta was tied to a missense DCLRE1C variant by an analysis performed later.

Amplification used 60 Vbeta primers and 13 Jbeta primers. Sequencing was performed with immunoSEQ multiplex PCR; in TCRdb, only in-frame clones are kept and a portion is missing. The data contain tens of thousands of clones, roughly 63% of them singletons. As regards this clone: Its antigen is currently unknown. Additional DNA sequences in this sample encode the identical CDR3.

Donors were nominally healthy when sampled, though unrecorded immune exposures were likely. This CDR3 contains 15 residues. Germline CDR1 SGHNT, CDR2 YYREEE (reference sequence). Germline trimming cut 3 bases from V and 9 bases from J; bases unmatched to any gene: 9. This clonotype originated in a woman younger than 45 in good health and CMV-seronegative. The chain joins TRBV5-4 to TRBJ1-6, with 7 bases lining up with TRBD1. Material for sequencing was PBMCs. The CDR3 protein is CASSSSTGLFSPLHF. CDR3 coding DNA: TGTGCCAGCAGCTCCTCGACAGGGCTATTTTCACCCCTCCACTTT.